Shown below are 8 T cell receptor beta chains from a single sample sequenced in a study of post-analysis software for immune sequencing data. Study outcomes and limitations: In patients, TRBV5-6, TRBV5-1 and TRBV20-1 belonged to five TRBV segments found more frequently than in controls.

Researchers reported that TCR beta cDNA libraries carried unique molecular identifiers. TCRdb recomputed calls from the PCR reads with MiXCR, one row per CDR3 protein. The sample consists of 150,000 to 200,000 distinct CDR3 sequences, approximately 30% of them appearing once. Which antigens these TCRs recognize remains unknown. Sequencing input: blood. The receptors stem from a girl between 10 and 17 years old with multiple sclerosis.

This clonotype showed up just a few times. The V and J genes are TRBV6-2 or TRBV6-3 and TRBJ2-7; D is perhaps TRBD2 (6 bases). Trimming stripped 10 bases from V and 4 bases from J, with 17 bases between. The V gene's germline CDR1 is MNHEY and CDR2 SVGEGT. The CDR3 extends over 13 amino acids. CDR3 nucleotides: TGTGCCACCACCAGGGACTTCCAATACGAGCAGTACTTC. Translated, it gives CATTRDFQYEQYF.

This clonotype was counted ten times or more. Germline and junction disagree at one end, which may indicate a read error. V gene TRBV2 combines with J gene TRBJ2-3, with TRBD2 matching 9 bases. The CDR3 loop spans 15 amino acids. The germline V gene encodes CDR1 SNHLY and CDR2 FYNNEI. Written as DNA, the CDR3 is TGTGCCAGCAGGGAAGCGGGAGGCTCCACAGATACGCAGTATTTT. This sequence encodes CASREAGGSTDTQYF.

In this sample, this clonotype turned up many times. The chain is built from TRBV4-2 and TRBJ2-7; 10 positions match TRBD2. The V segment lost 4 bases and the J segment 2 bases; nucleotides outside the gene matches: 5. CDR1 and CDR2 (germline): LGHNA, YNFKEQ. The CDR3 runs 15 residues. CDR3 protein: CASSLGLADPYEQYF. The CDR3 region has the DNA TGTGCCAGCAGCCTTGGACTAGCGGACCCCTACGAGCAGTACTTC.

This clonotype was observed a few times. With a much larger clone just one base away, this may be a read error. V gene TRBV6-5 combines with J gene TRBJ2-1, with 7 positions matching TRBD2. The CDR3 covers 16 residues. V lost 4 bases and J lost 6; bases outside the gene matches: 12. CDR1 is MNHEY, CDR2 SVGAGI, per germline. CDR3 protein: CASSSSGGRTINEQFF. Here the CDR3 DNA reads TGTGCCAGCAGTTCGTCTGGCGGGAGAACAATCAATGAGCAGTTCTTC.

In this sample, this clonotype turned up many times. The V and J genes are TRBV7-2 and TRBJ2-5; possibly TRBD1 for D (6 bases). CDR3 length equals 15 residues. V was trimmed by 3 bases and J by 1 base, leaving 12 bases between them. The germline V gene encodes CDR1 SGHTA and CDR2 FQGNSA. The CDR3 bases are TGTGCCAGCAGCTTGGGGGCAGGGCGCCAAGAGACCCAGTACTTC. It yields the protein CASSLGAGRQETQYF.

This clonotype was observed many times. The CDR3 sequence is CASSLAGQEPQHF. CDR3 in DNA: TGCGCCAGCAGCTTGGCCGGGCAGGAGCCCCAGCATTTT. The genes are TRBV5-1 and TRBJ1-5; no clear D gene. Germline V CDR1 and CDR2: SGHRS, YFSETQ. This CDR3 has 13 amino acids. Trimming cost V 0 bases and J 8 bases, with 9 bases left between them. The entire variable domain, with the rest obtained from reference TRBV5-1 and TRBJ1-5, is as follows: KAGVTQTPRYLIKTRGQQVTLSCSPISGHRSVSWYQQTPGQGLQFLFEYFSETQRNKGNFPGRFSGRQFSNSRSEMNVSTLELGDSALYLCASSLAGQEPQHFGDGTRLSIL.

The table lists this clonotype with many counts. The chain has TRBV18 and TRBJ2-7, with TRBD2 identical over 10 bases. Germline values: CDR1 KGHSH, CDR2 LQKENI. J gave up 3 bases and V 0 bases, and 2 bases lay outside the gene matches. The CDR3 runs to 15 residues. Here the CDR3 reads CASSPPLAGFYEQYF. CDR3 in DNA: TGTGCCAGCTCACCACCACTAGCGGGATTCTACGAGCAGTACTTC.

On this clonotype itself: The junction differs from germline at one of its ends, possibly a read error. The genes are TRBV5-6 and TRBJ1-4; D might be TRBD1 (6 bases). CDR1 is SGHDT, CDR2 YYEEEE, per germline. The CDR3 runs 15 residues. The CDR3 DNA is TGTGTCAGCAGCGAACACAGGGTATCTAATGAAAAACTGTTTTTT. Translation: CVSSEHRVSNEKLFF. The full variable domain, in which reference TRBV5-6 and TRBJ1-4 provide the parts outside the CDR3, is DAGVTQSPTHLIKTRGQQVTLRCSPKSGHDTVSWYQQALGQGPQFIFQYYEEEERQRGNFPDRFSGHQFPNYSSELNVNALLLGDSALYLCVSSEHRVSNEKLFFGSGTQLSVL.